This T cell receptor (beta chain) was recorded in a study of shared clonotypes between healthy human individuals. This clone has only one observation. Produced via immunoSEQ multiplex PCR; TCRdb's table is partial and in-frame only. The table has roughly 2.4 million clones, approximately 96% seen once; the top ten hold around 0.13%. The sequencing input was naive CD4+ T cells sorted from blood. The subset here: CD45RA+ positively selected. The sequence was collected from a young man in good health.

The CDR3 loop reads CAKSAAGQNNYGYTF. The CDR3 DNA sequence: TGTGCCAAATCGGCCGCCGGACAGAATAACTATGGCTACACCTTC. The rearrangement links TRBV6-4 to TRBJ1-2; D possibly corresponds to TRBD1 (6 bases). Deletions cut 10 bases from V and 1 base from J, with 19 bases between. The CDR3 has 15 residues. Germline CDR1 is MRHNA and CDR2 is SNTAGT.